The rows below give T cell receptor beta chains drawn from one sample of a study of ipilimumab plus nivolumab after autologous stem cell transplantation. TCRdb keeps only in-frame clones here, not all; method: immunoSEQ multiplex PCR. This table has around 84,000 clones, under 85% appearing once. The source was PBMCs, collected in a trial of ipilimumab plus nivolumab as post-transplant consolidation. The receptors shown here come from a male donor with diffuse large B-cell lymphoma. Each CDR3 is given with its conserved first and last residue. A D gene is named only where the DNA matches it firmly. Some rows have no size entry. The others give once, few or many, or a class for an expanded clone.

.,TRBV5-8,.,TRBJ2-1,TGTGCCAGCAGCTTGACAGACGAGGAGTTCTTC,CASSLTDEEFF
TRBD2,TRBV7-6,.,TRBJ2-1,TGTGCCAGCAGCTTAGCGTTGACTAGCCCGGATGAGCAGTTCTTC,CASSLALTSPDEQFF
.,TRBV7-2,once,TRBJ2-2,TGTGCCAGCAGCCAGAACAGGATTACGGGAACCGGGGAGCTGTTTTTT,CASSQNRITGTGELFF
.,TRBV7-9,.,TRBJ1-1,TGTGCCAGCAGCCCCCGTTCGGACACTGAAGCTTTCTTT,CASSPRSDTEAFF
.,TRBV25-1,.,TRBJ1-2,TGTGCCAGCAGTGAGGTGACATACTATGGCTACACCTTC,CASSEVTYYGYTF
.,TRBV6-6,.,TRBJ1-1,TGTGCCAGCTCCGAACAGGGAACAGCACGTGGAGCTTTCTTT,CASSEQGTARGAFF
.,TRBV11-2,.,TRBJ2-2,TGTGCCAGCAGCTTGAGCCTGAACACCGGGGAGCTGTTTTTT,CASSLSLNTGELFF
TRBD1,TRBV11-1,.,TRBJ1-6,TGTGCCAGCAGCCCCGTCGACAGGGGACGTTCACCCCTCCACTTT,CASSPVDRGRSPLHF
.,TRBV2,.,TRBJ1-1,TGTGCCAGCAGTGAAGACGGAAGGGGCACTGAAGCTTTCTTT,CASSEDGRGTEAFF
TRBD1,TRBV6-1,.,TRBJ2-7,TGTGCCAGCAGTGAGTCTCTAGTCGTCAGGGGGCAGGGGCAGTACTTC,CASSESLVVRGQGQYF
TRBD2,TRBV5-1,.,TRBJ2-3,TGCGCCAGCAGTTTGACCGGGACTAGCAGAACAGATACACAGTATTTT,CASSLTGTSRTDTQYF
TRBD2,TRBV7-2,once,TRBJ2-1,TGTGCCAGCAGCCCCCGACTAGCGGGTACCCGTCCAATTGAGCAGTTCTTC,CASSPRLAGTRPIEQFF
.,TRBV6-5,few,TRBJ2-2,TGTGCCAGCAGTTACTCAGTCACCCGGACCGGGGAGCTGTTTTTT,CASSYSVTRTGELFF
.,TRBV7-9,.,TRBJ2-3,TGTGCCAGCGGCGACGGGACAGATACGCAGTATTTT,CASGDGTDTQYF
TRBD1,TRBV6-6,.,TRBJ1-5,TGTGCCAGCGCGGACAGGGGGAGCAATCAGCCCCAGCATTTT,CASADRGSNQPQHF
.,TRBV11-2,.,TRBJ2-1,TGTGCCAGCAGCTTACGCTACCAGGAGTTCGGGAATGAGCAGTTCTTC,CASSLRYQEFGNEQFF
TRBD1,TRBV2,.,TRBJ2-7,TGTGCCAGCAGTGAGACCCGTAGGGGGCTCAACTCCTACGAGCAGTACTTC,CASSETRRGLNSYEQYF
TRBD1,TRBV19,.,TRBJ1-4,TGTGCCAACCCACCTGGGACAGAAACCGCTAATGAAAAACTGTTTTTT,CANPPGTETANEKLFF
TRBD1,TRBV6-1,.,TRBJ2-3,TGTGCCAGCAGTGAAATGGGGACAGGGAAGGGAGATACGCAGTATTTT,CASSEMGTGKGDTQYF
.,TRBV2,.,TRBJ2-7,TGTGCCAGCAGTGGACGGGGGGCGCTCGGGGAGCAGTACTTC,CASSGRGALGEQYF
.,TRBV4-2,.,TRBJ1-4,TGTGCCAGCAGCCTCTCAGGGTCCCCGGAGGGTGAAAAACTGTTTTTT,CASSLSGSPEGEKLFF
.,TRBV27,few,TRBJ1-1,TGTGCCAGCAGGGGCTTGAACACTGAAGCTTTCTTT,CASRGLNTEAFF
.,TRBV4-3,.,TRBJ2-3,TGCGCCAGCAGCCCTCTTGCGGGGACACCAGATACGCAGTATTTT,CASSPLAGTPDTQYF
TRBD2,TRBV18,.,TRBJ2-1,TGTGCCAGCTCACCCCGGTCGAGCGGGGCCCTTCGGAATGAGCAGTTCTTC,CASSPRSSGALRNEQFF
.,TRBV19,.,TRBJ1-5,TGTGCCAGTAGTGCAGGGCCTAACGAGGGACAGCCCCAGCATTTT,CASSAGPNEGQPQHF
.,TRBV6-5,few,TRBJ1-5,TGTGCCAGCAGTTACAGGGGGGGGCAGCCCCAGCATTTT,CASSYRGGQPQHF
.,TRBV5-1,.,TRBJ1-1,TGCGCCAGCAGCGCGGGGGGGATGAACACTGAAGCTTTCTTT,CASSAGGMNTEAFF
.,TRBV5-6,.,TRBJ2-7,TGTGCCAGCAGCTTGTATGGGGGGGCGTCCTACGAGCAGTACTTC,CASSLYGGASYEQYF
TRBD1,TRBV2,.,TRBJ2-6,TGTGCCAGCATGTGGAGTGGGACAGGACGCTCTGGGGCCAACGTCCTGACTTTC,CASMWSGTGRSGANVLTF
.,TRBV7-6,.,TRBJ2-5,TGTGCCAGCAGCTTAGGCGGGGCCCAAGAGACCCAGTACTTC,CASSLGGAQETQYF
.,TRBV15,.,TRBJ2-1,TGTGCCACCAGCAGAGACCGTGGCGGGGACCCCGACAATGAGCAGTTCTTC,CATSRDRGGDPDNEQFF
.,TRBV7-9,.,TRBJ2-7,TGTGCCAGCAGACAAGAGGGGAGCGCCGACGAGCAGTACTTC,CASRQEGSADEQYF
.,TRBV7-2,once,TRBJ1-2,TGTGCCAGCAGCCGAGGACAGTACTATGGCTACACCTTC,CASSRGQYYGYTF
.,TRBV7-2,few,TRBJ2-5,TGTGCCAGCAGCTTAGGGGGCAGGGTTGAGACCCAGTACTTC,CASSLGGRVETQYF
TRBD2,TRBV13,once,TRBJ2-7,TGTGCCAGCAGCTTAGGGGCTAGCGGAAACACCTACGAGCAGTACTTC,CASSLGASGNTYEQYF
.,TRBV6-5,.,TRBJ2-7,TGTGCCAGCAGTAGACCCCCCCCGTGGGGCGAGCAGTACTTC,CASSRPPPWGEQYF
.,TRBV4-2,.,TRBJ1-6,TGTGCCAGCAGCCCCACGGGGGGTCTGTTGCCCCTCCACTTT,CASSPTGGLLPLHF
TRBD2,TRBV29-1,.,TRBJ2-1,TGCAGCGTTGAATTGTTGGTAGCGGGGGTTGGTGAGCAGTTCTTC,CSVELLVAGVGEQFF
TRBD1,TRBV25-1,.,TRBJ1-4,TGTGCCAGCAGTGACAGGGGGCAGGGTGAAAAACTGTTTTTT,CASSDRGQGEKLFF
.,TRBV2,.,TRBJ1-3,TGTGCCAGCAGCGGACAGAGCTATGCCTCTGGAAACACCATATATTTT,CASSGQSYASGNTIYF
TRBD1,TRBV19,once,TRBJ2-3,TGTGCCAGTACCCGGACAGGGGAGGGCACAGATACGCAGTATTTT,CASTRTGEGTDTQYF
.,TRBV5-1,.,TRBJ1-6,TGCGCCAGCAGCTTTCGGGGACTGGCGGGGGGTAATTCACCCCTCCACTTT,CASSFRGLAGGNSPLHF
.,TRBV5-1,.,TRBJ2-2,TGCGCCAGCAGGACTTCTCCTGGCACGAACACCGGGGAGCTGTTTTTT,CASRTSPGTNTGELFF
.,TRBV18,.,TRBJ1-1,TGTGCCAGCTCACCGTACAGCCTGAACACTGAAGCTTTCTTT,CASSPYSLNTEAFF
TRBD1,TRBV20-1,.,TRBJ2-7,TGCAGTGCTAAGGACTTGGACAGGACGAACTTC,CSAKDLDRTNF
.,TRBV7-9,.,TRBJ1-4,TGTGCCAGCAGCTTAGGAGGCGCCCTAAATCGTGAAAAACTGTTTTTT,CASSLGGALNREKLFF
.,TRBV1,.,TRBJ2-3,TGCACCAGCAGCCAGGCCGGGACTAGCGGGGGGACGATTCGTGAAGAAGATACGCAGTATTTT,CTSSQAGTSGGTIREEDTQYF
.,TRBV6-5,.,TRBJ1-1,TGTGCCTGCTCGACAGATATGAACACTGAAGCTTTCTTT,CACSTDMNTEAFF
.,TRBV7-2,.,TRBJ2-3,TGTGCCAGCAGCCTTCTACCAGGCCCAGATACGCAGTATTTT,CASSLLPGPDTQYF
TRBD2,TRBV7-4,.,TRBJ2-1,TGTGCCAGCAGTTCTTCCTCTAGCGGATACAATGAGCAGTTCTTC,CASSSSSSGYNEQFF
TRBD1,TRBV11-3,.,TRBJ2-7,TGTGCCAGCAGCACAGGGGTTGGACGGCCCTCTAGGAGCTCCTACGAGCAGTACTTC,CASSTGVGRPSRSSYEQYF